This TCR beta chain was recorded in a study of CD8 T cells in ankylosing spondylitis (TCRdb year 2017). In terms of the full investigation: The study set out to find disease-linked TCR variants by profiling T cell receptor beta repertoires in ankylosing spondylitis patients and healthy donors. Samples of peripheral blood were taken, and for ankylosing spondylitis patients, synovial fluid was collected as well. The full study cohort comprised 20 to 30 ankylosing spondylitis patients and 110 or so healthy donors. What the research found in general, with its limitations: In peripheral blood, the disease-linked clones were found at relatively low frequencies and had a CD8+ phenotype. Blood from ankylosing spondylitis patients appeared to be characterized by a TCR beta motif made up of several highly homologous amino acid variants. Some TCR beta motif variants had previously been reported in synovial fluid and blood of reactive arthritis patients, which suggested common disease-initiation mechanisms. The disease-linked clones were reported to be significantly enriched in matched synovial fluid samples from ankylosing spondylitis patients.

The V and J ends are trimmed by 3 bases and 5 bases, leaving 10 bases between them. Inclusive of the bounding cysteine and phenylalanine, the CDR3 is 14 residues long. Only the CDR3 part of the read is kept: 42 bases, read in frame from the first base. The germline V gene provides CDR1 MGHRA and CDR2 YSYEKL. The run used an Illumina HiSeq 2500. Quantitative 5'-RACE with molecular barcodes was the method used to prepare the TCR beta libraries. Turning to the authors' computational methods: To identify disease-linked TCR variants, a new computational method was used, one built on a probabilistic model of VDJ rearrangement. The raw public data were reprocessed by TCRdb itself: fastp quality trimming at Q25, MiXCR clonotype calling, in-frame beta chains only. Each CDR3 protein appears once, grouped with its most common genes and DNA. TCRdb assigned the V and J calls; the authors' analysis was not used. Within this sample are almost 400,000 distinct CDR3 sequences, with around 22% of them counted one time only. Of the sample, around 16% is held by the ten largest clones.

About this clonotype: Its antigen specificity is not known. Base quality data are lacking; no much larger clone is found one base away.

The chain was built from TRBV4-1 and TRBJ2-2, with the D gene uncertain. The TCR originated in a male donor with ankylosing spondylitis. Sample: blood, either unsorted or a sorted T cell fraction (not recorded which). DNA sequence: TGCGCCAGCAGCCACCCCGGTGGGACCGGGGAGCTGTTTTTT. The resulting protein is CASSHPGGTGELFF.